A single sample gave rise to the 16 T cell receptor beta chains below, sequenced in a study of blood T cell repertoires in COVID-19 (dated by TCRdb to the early 2020s). Receptor libraries were prepared by the immunoSEQ multiplex PCR assay. Entries here come from immuneACCESS through TCRdb and include only in-frame sequences with V and J called. Some clones fail to appear in such tables; in the studies checked, an unresolved V gene covers under half of the shortfall, and the cause of the remainder is unknown. The sample table records some 250,000 clones; about nine tenths of these occur just once. The ten largest clonotypes hold around 15% of the sample. Specimen: PBMCs or T cells enriched from blood (not recorded which). Receptors were obtained from a man younger than 35 who had recovered from COVID-19.

V and J are TRBV7-2 and TRBJ2-6; possibly TRBD2 for D (6 bases). V gave up 4 bases and J gave up 0 bases, with 10 bases separating them. CDR3 length: 16 amino acids. The germline gives CDR1 SGHTA, CDR2 FQGNSA. DNA of the CDR3: TGTGCCAGCAGCTCGGGACTGAGCTCTGGGGCCAACGTCCTGACTTTC. Its translation: CASSSGLSSGANVLTF.

This clone was detected only once. J is TRBJ1-2 and V is TRBV2; possibly TRBD1 for D (5 bases). V gave up 6 bases and J gave up 5 bases, with 19 bases separating them. CDR1 and CDR2 from the germline V gene are SNHLY and FYNNEI. The CDR3 has 15 amino acids. CDR3 sequence reads: CASRGFDSEAYGYTF. The CDR3 bases are TGTGCCAGCAGGGGCTTCGACAGCGAGGCTTATGGCTACACCTTC.

This chain links TRBV9 with TRBJ1-1; no firm D call. Trimming pared 3 bases from V and 3 bases from J, leaving 12 bases between. CDR3 size: 14 residues. Germline values: CDR1 SGDLS, CDR2 YYNGEE. The DNA for the CDR3 is TGTGCCAGCAGCGGACGGGAACAAGACACTGAAGCTTTCTTT. Protein product: CASSGREQDTEAFF.

This clone was detected once. V and J are TRBV29-1 and TRBJ2-5, with a tentative D call TRBD2 (6 bases). Per the germline V gene, CDR1 is SQVTM and CDR2 is ANQGSEA. The CDR3 is 13 residues long. V dropped 5 bases and J dropped 7 bases, with 17 bases sitting between them. The CDR3: CSVLTSMRGTQYF. The CDR3 DNA reads TGCAGCGTTCTAACTAGCATGCGCGGGACCCAGTACTTC.

The chain uses TRBV11-2 and TRBJ1-1; D is possibly TRBD1 (6 bases). The V and J ends lost 7 bases and 5 bases respectively, with 11 bases between them. The CDR3 consists of 12 residues. CDR1 and CDR2 from the germline V gene are SGHAT and FQNNGV. The CDR3: CASTEGVTEAFF. The DNA for the CDR3 is TGTGCCAGCACTGAGGGGGTTACTGAAGCTTTCTTT.

This clone was recorded at least ten times. The chain employs TRBV11-2 and TRBJ1-1; D ambiguous. V dropped 1 base and J dropped 4 bases, with 13 bases sitting between them. Germline CDR1 reads SGHAT; CDR2 reads FQNNGV. The CDR3 consists of 15 residues. The DNA for the CDR3 is TGTGCCAGCAGCTTAGGTAGAGGGAGCGTCACTGAAGCTTTCTTT. Amino acids: CASSLGRGSVTEAFF.

The chain uses TRBV10-3 and TRBJ2-3; a possible D gene is TRBD2 (5 bases). Germline lookup yields CDR1 ENHRY and CDR2 SYGVKD. This CDR3 is built from 15 residues. The V gene lost 4 bases and the J gene lost 2 bases, with 13 bases spanning the gap. The CDR3 region is CAISAAEGSTDTQYF. Here the CDR3 DNA reads TGTGCCATCAGTGCCGCCGAGGGTTCCACAGATACGCAGTATTTT.

The rearrangement joins TRBV10-3 to TRBJ1-2; 7 nucleotides line up with TRBD1. Germline lookup yields CDR1 ENHRY and CDR2 SYGVKD. V dropped 0 bases and J dropped 2; count of bases not matched to a gene: 0. This CDR3 spans 14 amino acids. CDR3: CAISESTGNYGYTF. CDR3 bases: TGTGCCATCAGTGAGTCGACAGGGAACTATGGCTACACCTTC.

The genes are TRBV5-1 and TRBJ2-1; D may be TRBD2 (5 bases). V was pared by 2 bases and J by 6 bases, with 9 bases between. CDR3 length: 13 amino acids. Germline lookup yields CDR1 SGHRS and CDR2 YFSETQ. CDR3 DNA sequence: TGCGCCAGCAGCTTAGCTGAGGGCAATGAGCAGTTCTTC. It encodes CASSLAEGNEQFF.

The chain joins TRBV2 to TRBJ1-2, with a tentative D call TRBD1 (6 bases). The germline CDR1 and CDR2 sequences are SNHLY and FYNNEI. This CDR3 spans 14 amino acids. Trimming took 1 base from V and 8 from J, leaving 14 bases between them. CDR3: CASSEGNRARGYTF. As DNA, the CDR3 is TGTGCCAGCAGTGAAGGGAACAGGGCGCGCGGCTACACCTTC.

With respect to this clone: The junction and the germline gene differ at one end; a read error may be behind it. The V call is TRBV7-7, the J call TRBJ2-3; no reliable D call. The CDR3 spans 13 residues. In germline, CDR1 is SSHAT, CDR2 FNYEAQ (reference sequence). This chain's CDR3 is CASSLGAADTQYF. DNA for the CDR3: TGTGCTAGCAGCTTAGGAGCCGCGGATACGCAGTATTTT. The full variable domain, in which reference TRBV7-7 and TRBJ2-3 provide the parts outside the CDR3, is GAGVSQSPRYKVTKRGQDVTLRCDPISSHATLYWYQQALGQGPEFLTYFNYEAQPDKSGLPSDRFSAERPEGSISTLTIQRTEQRDSAMYRCASSLGAADTQYFGPGTRLTVL.

The J gene is TRBJ1-1, the V gene TRBV3-1 (or the pseudogene TRBV3-2); 7 nucleotides align to TRBD1. Germline V lookup: CDR1 LGHDT, CDR2 YNNKEL (reference sequence). This CDR3 spans 15 amino acids. V shed 4 bases, J shed 1 base, and the junction held 6 bases outside the gene matches. The CDR3 loop is CASSPTGTANTEAFF. In DNA, the CDR3 is TGTGCCAGCAGCCCAACTGGGACAGCGAACACTGAAGCTTTCTTT.

In DNA form, the CDR3 reads TGTGCCAGCAGTACCACGAGCCACGAGCAGTACTTC. Its translation: CASSTTSHEQYF. The gene calls are TRBV27 and TRBJ2-7, with D uncertain. The germline V gene has CDR1 MNHEY and CDR2 SMNVEV (reference sequence). The CDR3 runs to 12 residues. V lost 5 bases and J lost 5, with 10 bases in between.

The V call is TRBV19, the J call TRBJ1-2; maybe TRBD1 (5 bases). Per germline, CDR1 LNHDA and CDR2 SQIVND (reference sequence). The V end lost 3 bases, the J end lost 1 base, and 15 bases lay between the germline ends. This CDR3 has 16 amino acids. CDR3 region: CASSIWADTLNYGYTF. Here the CDR3 DNA reads TGTGCCAGTAGTATTTGGGCGGACACCCTTAACTATGGCTACACCTTC.

CDR3 sequence (DNA): TGTGCCAGCAGCCAAGAATGGACAGGGGGTGGCTACACCTTC. Translated: CASSQEWTGGGYTF. The chain has TRBV3-1 (or the pseudogene TRBV3-2) and TRBJ1-2, with 10 bases identical to TRBD1. Trimming took 0 bases from V and 7 from J; bases not matched to a gene: 2. Germline assignment: CDR1 LGHDT and CDR2 YNNKEL (reference sequence). The CDR3 loop spans 14 amino acids.

The genes are TRBV19 and TRBJ1-1; maybe TRBD1 (6 bases). V gave up 9 bases and J gave up 0 bases, with 17 bases separating them. The CDR3 extends over 15 amino acids. Germline values: CDR1 LNHDA, CDR2 SQIVND (reference sequence). As DNA, the CDR3 is TGTGCCAGCAGACACACGGGGGGCCTGAACACTGAAGCTTTCTTT. Its translation is CASRHTGGLNTEAFF.